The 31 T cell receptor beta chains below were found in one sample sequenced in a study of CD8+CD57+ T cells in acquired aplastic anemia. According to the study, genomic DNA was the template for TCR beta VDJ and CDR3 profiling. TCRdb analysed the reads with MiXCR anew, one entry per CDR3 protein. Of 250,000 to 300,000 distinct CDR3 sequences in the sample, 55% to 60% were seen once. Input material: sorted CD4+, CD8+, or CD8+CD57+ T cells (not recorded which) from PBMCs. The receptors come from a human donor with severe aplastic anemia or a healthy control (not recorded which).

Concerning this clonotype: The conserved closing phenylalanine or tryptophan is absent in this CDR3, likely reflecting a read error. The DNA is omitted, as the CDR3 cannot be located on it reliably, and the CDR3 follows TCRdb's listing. CDR3 residues: CASSARLAG. The chain employs TRBV9 and TRBJ2-7; the D call in the table, TRBD2, was not verified against the DNA. The CDR3 is 9 amino acids in total, end residues counted. The germline gives CDR1 SGDLS, CDR2 YYNGEE.

The CDR3 reads CSARAPGQSNYGYTF. The CDR3 coding sequence is TGCAGTGCTAGAGCCCCGGGACAGAGCAACTATGGCTACACCTTC. J is TRBJ1-2 and V is TRBV20-1, with TRBD1 matching 7 bases. Per germline, CDR1 DFQATT and CDR2 SNEGSKA (reference sequence). J lost 2 bases, V lost 1 base, and 7 bases had no gene match. This CDR3 has 15 amino acids.

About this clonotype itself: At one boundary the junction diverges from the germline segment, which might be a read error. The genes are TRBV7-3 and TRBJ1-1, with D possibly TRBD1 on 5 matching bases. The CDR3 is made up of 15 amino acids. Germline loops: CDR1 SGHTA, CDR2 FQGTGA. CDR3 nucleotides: TGTGCCAGCAGTTTAAATACAGGAGCGAACACTGAAGCTTTCTTT. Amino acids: CASSLNTGANTEAFF.

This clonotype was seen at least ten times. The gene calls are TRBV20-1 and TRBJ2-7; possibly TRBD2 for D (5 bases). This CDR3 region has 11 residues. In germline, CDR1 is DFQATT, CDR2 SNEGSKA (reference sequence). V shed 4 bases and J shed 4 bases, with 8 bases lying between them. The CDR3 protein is CSATTTYEQYF. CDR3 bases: TGCAGTGCTACGACTACATACGAGCAGTACTTC.

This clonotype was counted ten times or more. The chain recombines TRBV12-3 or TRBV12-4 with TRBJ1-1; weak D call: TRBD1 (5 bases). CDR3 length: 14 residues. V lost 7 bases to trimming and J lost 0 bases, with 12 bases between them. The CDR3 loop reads CASTFQGMNTEAFF. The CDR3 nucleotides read TGTGCCAGCACCTTCCAGGGCATGAACACTGAAGCTTTCTTT.

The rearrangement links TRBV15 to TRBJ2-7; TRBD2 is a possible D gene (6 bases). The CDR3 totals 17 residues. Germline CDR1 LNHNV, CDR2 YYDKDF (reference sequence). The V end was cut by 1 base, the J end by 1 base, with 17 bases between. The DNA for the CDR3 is TGTGCCACCAGCAGAGGAGAAGCGGGTGAGAAATCCTACGAGCAGTACTTC. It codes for CATSRGEAGEKSYEQYF.

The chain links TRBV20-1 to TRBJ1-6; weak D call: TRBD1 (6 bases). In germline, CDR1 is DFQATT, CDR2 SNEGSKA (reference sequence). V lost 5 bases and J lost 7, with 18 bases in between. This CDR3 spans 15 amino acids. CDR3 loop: CSALPPGGRNSPLHF. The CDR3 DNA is TGCAGTGCTCTGCCGCCGGGGGGCCGGAATTCACCCCTCCACTTT.

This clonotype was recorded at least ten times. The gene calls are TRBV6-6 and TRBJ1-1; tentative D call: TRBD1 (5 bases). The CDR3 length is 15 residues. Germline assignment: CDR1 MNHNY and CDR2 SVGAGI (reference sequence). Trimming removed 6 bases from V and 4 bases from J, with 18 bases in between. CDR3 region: CASRPGGKLGTEAFF. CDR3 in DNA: TGTGCCAGCAGACCCGGGGGGAAGTTGGGCACTGAAGCTTTCTTT.

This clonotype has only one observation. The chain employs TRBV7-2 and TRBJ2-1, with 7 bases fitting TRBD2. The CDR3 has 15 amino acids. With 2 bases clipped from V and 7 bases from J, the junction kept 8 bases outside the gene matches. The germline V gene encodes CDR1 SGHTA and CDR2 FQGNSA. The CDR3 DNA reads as TGTGCCAGCAGCTTATCTCCGCGGGGGAAGAATGAGCAGTTCTTC. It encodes CASSLSPRGKNEQFF.

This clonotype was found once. The CDR3 reads CASSEGRSDTQYF. The CDR3 nucleotides are TGTGCCTCGTCGGAGGGAAGATCAGATACGCAGTATTTT. This chain joins TRBV24-1 and TRBJ2-3, with D possibly matching TRBD2 (6 bases). CDR1 and CDR2 (germline): KGHDR, SFDVKD. With 12 bases removed from V and 4 bases from J, the gap between germline ends came to 16 bases. CDR3 length: 13 amino acids.

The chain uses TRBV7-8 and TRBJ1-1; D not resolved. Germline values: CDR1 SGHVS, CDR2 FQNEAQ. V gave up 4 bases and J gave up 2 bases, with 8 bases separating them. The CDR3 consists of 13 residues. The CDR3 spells CASSSGSNTEAFF. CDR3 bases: TGTGCCAGCAGCTCCGGAAGTAACACTGAAGCTTTCTTT.

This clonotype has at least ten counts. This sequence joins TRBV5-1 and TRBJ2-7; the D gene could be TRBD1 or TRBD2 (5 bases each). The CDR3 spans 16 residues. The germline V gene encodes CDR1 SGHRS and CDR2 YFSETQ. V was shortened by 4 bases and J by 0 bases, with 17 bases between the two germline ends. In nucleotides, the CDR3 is TGCGCCAGCAGCCTGGAACCGGGACCCGACTCCTACGAGCAGTACTTC. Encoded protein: CASSLEPGPDSYEQYF.

The CDR3 DNA follows: TGCAGCGTTGGTGTCAGCGGGGGGTTAGAGACCCAGTACTTC. Protein sequence: CSVGVSGGLETQYF. V and J are TRBV29-1 and TRBJ2-5; 9 nucleotides match TRBD2. Trimming cost V 4 bases and J 4 bases; bases outside gene matches: 7. The CDR3 has 14 amino acids. Germline values: CDR1 SQVTM, CDR2 ANQGSEA.

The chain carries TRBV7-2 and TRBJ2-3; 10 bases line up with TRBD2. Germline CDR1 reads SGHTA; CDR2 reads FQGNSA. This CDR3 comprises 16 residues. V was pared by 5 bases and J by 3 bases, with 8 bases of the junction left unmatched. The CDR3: CASSPTLAGVTDTQYF. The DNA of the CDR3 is TGTGCCAGCAGCCCCACTCTAGCGGGGGTAACAGATACGCAGTATTTT.

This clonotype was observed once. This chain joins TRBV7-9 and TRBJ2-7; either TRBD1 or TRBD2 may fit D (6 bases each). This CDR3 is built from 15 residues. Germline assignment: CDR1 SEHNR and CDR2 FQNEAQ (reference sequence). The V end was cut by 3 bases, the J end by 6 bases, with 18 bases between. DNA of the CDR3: TGTGCCAGCAGCTTGGGACGGGGGCTCACCGGCGAGCAGTACTTC. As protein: CASSLGRGLTGEQYF. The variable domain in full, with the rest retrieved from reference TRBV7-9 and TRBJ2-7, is DTGVSQNPRHKITKRGQNVTFRCDPISEHNRLYWYRQTLGQGPEFLTYFQNEAQLEKSRLLSDRFSAERPKGSFSTLEIQRTEQGDSAMYLCASSLGRGLTGEQYFGPGTRLTVT.

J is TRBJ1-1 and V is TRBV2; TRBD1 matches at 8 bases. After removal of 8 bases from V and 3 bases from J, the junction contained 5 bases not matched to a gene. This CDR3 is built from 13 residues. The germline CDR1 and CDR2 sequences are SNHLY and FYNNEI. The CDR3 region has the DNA TGTGCCAGCGGACAGGGATGGGACACTGAAGCTTTCTTT. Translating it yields CASGQGWDTEAFF.

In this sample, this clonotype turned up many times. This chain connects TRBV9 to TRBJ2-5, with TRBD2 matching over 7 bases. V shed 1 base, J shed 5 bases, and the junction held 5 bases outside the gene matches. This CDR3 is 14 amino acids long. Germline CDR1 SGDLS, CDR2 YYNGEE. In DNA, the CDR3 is TGTGCCAGCAGCGTATCCAGCGGGGACGAGACCCAGTACTTC. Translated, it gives CASSVSSGDETQYF.

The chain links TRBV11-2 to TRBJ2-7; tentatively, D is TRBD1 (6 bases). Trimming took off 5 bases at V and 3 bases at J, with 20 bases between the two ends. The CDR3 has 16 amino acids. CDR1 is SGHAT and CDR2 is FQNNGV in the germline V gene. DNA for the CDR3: TGTGCCAGCAGCCCAGGACAGTACTATATCCTCTACGAGCAGTACTTC. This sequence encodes CASSPGQYYILYEQYF.

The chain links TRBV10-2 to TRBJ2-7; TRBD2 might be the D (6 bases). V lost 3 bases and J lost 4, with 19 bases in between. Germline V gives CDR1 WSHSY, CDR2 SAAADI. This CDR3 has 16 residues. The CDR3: CASSDRVSGVTYEQYF. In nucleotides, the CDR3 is TGCGCCAGCAGTGACCGTGTATCGGGAGTGACATACGAGCAGTACTTC.

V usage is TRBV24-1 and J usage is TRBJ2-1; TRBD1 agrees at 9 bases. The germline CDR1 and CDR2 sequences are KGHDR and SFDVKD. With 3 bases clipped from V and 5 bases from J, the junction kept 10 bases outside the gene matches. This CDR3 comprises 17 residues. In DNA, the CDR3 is TGTGCCACCAGTGATAGAAAGCCGGGACAGGGAAACAATGAGCAGTTCTTC. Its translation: CATSDRKPGQGNNEQFF.

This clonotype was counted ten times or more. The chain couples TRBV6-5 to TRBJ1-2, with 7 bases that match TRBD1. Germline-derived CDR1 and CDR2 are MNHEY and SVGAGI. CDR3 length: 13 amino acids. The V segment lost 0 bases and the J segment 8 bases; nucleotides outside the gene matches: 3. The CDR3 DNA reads TGTGCCAGCAGTTACTCCGCAGGGGGAGGCTACACCTTC. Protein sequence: CASSYSAGGGYTF.

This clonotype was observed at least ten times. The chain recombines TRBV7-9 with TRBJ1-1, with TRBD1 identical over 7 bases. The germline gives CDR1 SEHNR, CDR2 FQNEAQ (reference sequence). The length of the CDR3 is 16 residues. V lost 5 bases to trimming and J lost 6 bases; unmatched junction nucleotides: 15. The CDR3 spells CASSAQGGLDAPEAFF. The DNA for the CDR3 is TGTGCCAGCAGCGCCCAAGGGGGCCTAGACGCCCCTGAAGCTTTCTTT.

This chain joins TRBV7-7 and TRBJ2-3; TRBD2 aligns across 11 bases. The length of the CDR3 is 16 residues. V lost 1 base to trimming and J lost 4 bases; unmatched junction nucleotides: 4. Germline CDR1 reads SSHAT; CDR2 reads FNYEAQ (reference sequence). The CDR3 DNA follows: TGTGCCAGCAGCTTAGGACTAGCGGGGACATCAGATACGCAGTATTTT. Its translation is CASSLGLAGTSDTQYF.

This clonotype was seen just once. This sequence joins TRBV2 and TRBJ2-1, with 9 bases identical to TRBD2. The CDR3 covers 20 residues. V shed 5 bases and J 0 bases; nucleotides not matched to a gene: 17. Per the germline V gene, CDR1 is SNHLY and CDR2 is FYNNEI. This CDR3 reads CASSSGGGGDLRSSYNEQFF. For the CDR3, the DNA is TGTGCCAGCAGTTCCGGGGGCGGGGGGGATCTTCGCAGCTCCTACAATGAGCAGTTCTTC.

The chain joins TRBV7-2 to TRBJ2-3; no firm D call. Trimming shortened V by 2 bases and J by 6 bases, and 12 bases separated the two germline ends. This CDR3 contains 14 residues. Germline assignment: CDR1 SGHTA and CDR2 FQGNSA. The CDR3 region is CASSLMTGWDTQYF. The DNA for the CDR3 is TGTGCCAGCAGCTTAATGACGGGTTGGGATACGCAGTATTTT.

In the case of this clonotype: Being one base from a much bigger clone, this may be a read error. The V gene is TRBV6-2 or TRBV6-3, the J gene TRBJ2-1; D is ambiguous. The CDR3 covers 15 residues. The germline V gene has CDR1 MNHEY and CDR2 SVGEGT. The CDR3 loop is CASSYFNPSDNEQLF. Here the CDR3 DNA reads TGTGCCAGCAGTTACTTCAACCCCTCCGATAATGAGCAGCTCTTC.

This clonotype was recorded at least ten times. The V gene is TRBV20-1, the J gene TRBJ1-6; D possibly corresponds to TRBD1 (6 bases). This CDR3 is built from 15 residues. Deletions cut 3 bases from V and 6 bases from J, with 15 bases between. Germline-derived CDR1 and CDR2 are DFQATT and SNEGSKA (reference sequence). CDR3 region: CSARGAGRFNSPLHF. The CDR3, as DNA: TGCAGTGCTAGGGGGGCAGGGCGATTTAATTCACCCCTCCACTTT.

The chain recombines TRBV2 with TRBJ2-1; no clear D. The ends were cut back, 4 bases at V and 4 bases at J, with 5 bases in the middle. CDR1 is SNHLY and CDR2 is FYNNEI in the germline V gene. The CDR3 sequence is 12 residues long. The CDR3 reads CASSVRYNEQFF. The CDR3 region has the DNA TGTGCCAGCAGTGTCAGGTACAATGAGCAGTTCTTC. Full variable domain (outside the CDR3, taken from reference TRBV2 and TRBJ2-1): EPEVTQTPSHQVTQMGQEVILRCVPISNHLYFYWYRQILGQKVEFLVSFYNNEISEKSEIFDDQFSVERPDGSNFTLKIRSTKLEDSAMYFCASSVRYNEQFFGPGTRLTVL.

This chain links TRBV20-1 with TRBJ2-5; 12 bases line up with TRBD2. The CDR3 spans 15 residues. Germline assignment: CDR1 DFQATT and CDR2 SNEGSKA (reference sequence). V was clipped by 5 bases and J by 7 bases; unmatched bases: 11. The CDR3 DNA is TGCAGTGCTCCCCCCGAGACTAGCGGGAGTGGGACCCAGTACTTC. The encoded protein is CSAPPETSGSGTQYF.

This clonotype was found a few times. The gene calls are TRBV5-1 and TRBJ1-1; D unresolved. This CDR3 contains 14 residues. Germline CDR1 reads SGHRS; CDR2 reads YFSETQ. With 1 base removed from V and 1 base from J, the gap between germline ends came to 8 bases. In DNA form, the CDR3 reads TGCGCCAGCAGCTTGTGGGCCGCGAACACTGAAGCTTTCTTT. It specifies CASSLWAANTEAFF. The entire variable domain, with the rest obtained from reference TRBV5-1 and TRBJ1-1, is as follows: KAGVTQTPRYLIKTRGQQVTLSCSPISGHRSVSWYQQTPGQGLQFLFEYFSETQRNKGNFPGRFSGRQFSNSRSEMNVSTLELGDSALYLCASSLWAANTEAFFGQGTRLTVV.

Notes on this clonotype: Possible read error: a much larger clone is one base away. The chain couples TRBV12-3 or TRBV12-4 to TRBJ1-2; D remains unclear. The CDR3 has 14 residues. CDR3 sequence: CGSRMVGETNGYTF. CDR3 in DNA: TGTGGCAGCAGGATGGTGGGAGAAACGAATGGCTACACCTTC.